These T cell receptor beta chains were read from a single sample in a study of blood T cell repertoires in COVID-19. The repertoire was sequenced with immunoSEQ multiplex PCR; TCRdb's copy has only in-frame clones and lacks some. Altogether some 140,000 clones are present, roughly 82% being singletons, with the ten largest covering around 13%. Sequenced sample: peripheral blood. All receptors come from an elderly man with acute or convalescent COVID-19. CDR3s include the opening cysteine and the closing phenylalanine or tryptophan. The order of the fields is V gene, D gene, clone size, J gene, CDR3 DNA, CDR3 protein. The D gene is left open where the match is weak. Size is omitted from some rows. Given values are once, few, many or a class for expanded clones.

v_gene: TRBV2; d_gene: TRBD1; abundance: .; j_gene: TRBJ1-4; CDR3nt: TGTGCCAGCAGGGACAGGGGGTTCGATGAAAAACTGTTTTTT; CDR3aa: CASRDRGFDEKLFF
v_gene: TRBV7-9; d_gene: TRBD1; abundance: .; j_gene: TRBJ2-6; CDR3nt: TGTGCCAGTGCCGGGACAGGGGCCGGGGCCAACGTCCTGACTTTC; CDR3aa: CASAGTGAGANVLTF
v_gene: TRBV3-1/TRBV3-2; d_gene: .; abundance: .; j_gene: TRBJ2-7; CDR3nt: TGTGCCAGCAGCCCTACGAGCTACGAGCAGTACTTC; CDR3aa: CASSPTSYEQYF
v_gene: TRBV9; d_gene: TRBD2; abundance: .; j_gene: TRBJ2-2; CDR3nt: TGTGCCAGCAGCGTAGAGAGTAGCGGGGGGATCAACACCGGGGAGCTGTTTTTT; CDR3aa: CASSVESSGGINTGELFF
v_gene: TRBV28; d_gene: TRBD1; abundance: .; j_gene: TRBJ1-2; CDR3nt: TGTGCCAGCAGTAGCTCAACAGGGGAATGGGTCTATGGCTACACCTTC; CDR3aa: CASSSSTGEWVYGYTF
v_gene: TRBV29-1; d_gene: .; abundance: .; j_gene: TRBJ1-1; CDR3nt: TGCAGCGTTGACACCACAGGGACGACTGAAGCTTTCTTT; CDR3aa: CSVDTTGTTEAFF
v_gene: TRBV6-5; d_gene: TRBD1; abundance: few; j_gene: TRBJ1-1; CDR3nt: TGTGCCAGCAGCTTCGACAGGGCCCAAGCTTTCTTT; CDR3aa: CASSFDRAQAFF
v_gene: TRBV4-2; d_gene: TRBD2; abundance: once; j_gene: TRBJ2-7; CDR3nt: TGTGCCAGCAGCCAAGCGATCGCGGGGGTGAACGAGCAGTACTTC; CDR3aa: CASSQAIAGVNEQYF
v_gene: TRBV7-2; d_gene: .; abundance: .; j_gene: TRBJ2-5; CDR3nt: TGTGCCAGCAGCTTTAGTCCCAGGGAGACCCAGTACTTC; CDR3aa: CASSFSPRETQYF
v_gene: TRBV7-2; d_gene: TRBD2; abundance: once; j_gene: TRBJ2-1; CDR3nt: TGTGCCAGCAGGGGGAGCGGGGGGCAGCAGTTCTTC; CDR3aa: CASRGSGGQQFF
v_gene: TRBV13; d_gene: .; abundance: few; j_gene: TRBJ1-2; CDR3nt: TGTGCCAGCAGCTTAGCGACTACAGGGCTCCCCGGTGGCTACACCTTC; CDR3aa: CASSLATTGLPGGYTF
v_gene: TRBV5-1; d_gene: .; abundance: .; j_gene: TRBJ1-2; CDR3nt: TGCGCCAGCAGCTTGGAAGGGGGGGTAGCCTATGGCTACACCTTC; CDR3aa: CASSLEGGVAYGYTF
v_gene: TRBV20-1; d_gene: .; abundance: .; j_gene: TRBJ2-7; CDR3nt: TGCAGTGCTAGTAAACTAGGAGAGGGAGGACAGTACTTC; CDR3aa: CSASKLGEGGQYF
v_gene: TRBV5-1; d_gene: .; abundance: .; j_gene: TRBJ2-3; CDR3nt: TGCGCCAGCAGCCGGACAGACTTCACAGATACGCAGTATTTT; CDR3aa: CASSRTDFTDTQYF
v_gene: TRBV6-6; d_gene: .; abundance: once; j_gene: TRBJ2-2; CDR3nt: TGTGCCAGCAGCTCGGGGGAGGCCGGGGAGCTGTTTTTT; CDR3aa: CASSSGEAGELFF
v_gene: TRBV18; d_gene: .; abundance: once; j_gene: TRBJ1-6; CDR3nt: TGTGCCAGCTCACCACCGGGGGACTTTTCACCCCTCCACTTT; CDR3aa: CASSPPGDFSPLHF
v_gene: TRBV19; d_gene: .; abundance: many; j_gene: TRBJ1-2; CDR3nt: TGTGCCAGTAGTACCTCACTTCATGGCTACACCTTC; CDR3aa: CASSTSLHGYTF
v_gene: TRBV2; d_gene: .; abundance: few; j_gene: TRBJ1-2; CDR3nt: TGTGCCGGCGGGGCAGACGGCGGAGGCTACACCTTC; CDR3aa: CAGGADGGGYTF
v_gene: TRBV5-6; d_gene: TRBD2; abundance: .; j_gene: TRBJ2-3; CDR3nt: TGTGCCAGCAGCCGACTAGCGGGGGACCCTAGCACAGATACGCAGTATTTT; CDR3aa: CASSRLAGDPSTDTQYF
v_gene: TRBV2; d_gene: TRBD1; abundance: once; j_gene: TRBJ2-7; CDR3nt: TGTGCCAGCAGGCCACAGGGGAACAACTACGAGCAGTACTTC; CDR3aa: CASRPQGNNYEQYF
v_gene: TRBV7-7; d_gene: .; abundance: .; j_gene: TRBJ2-2; CDR3nt: TGTGCCAGCAGCCCCAAGCGGACCGGGGAGCTGTTTTTT; CDR3aa: CASSPKRTGELFF
v_gene: TRBV2; d_gene: .; abundance: .; j_gene: TRBJ1-2; CDR3nt: TGTGCCAGCAGTGAGGGGCGGACTAACTATGGCTACACCTTC; CDR3aa: CASSEGRTNYGYTF
v_gene: TRBV4-3; d_gene: TRBD1; abundance: .; j_gene: TRBJ2-3; CDR3nt: TGCGCCAGCAGCCTCATGGGGCAGGGGGTTGGCACAGATACGCAGTATTTT; CDR3aa: CASSLMGQGVGTDTQYF
v_gene: TRBV4-3; d_gene: .; abundance: .; j_gene: TRBJ1-4; CDR3nt: TGCGCCAGCAGCCAAGATCGCCAGGGCGGGGAACTGTTTTTT; CDR3aa: CASSQDRQGGELFF
v_gene: TRBV7-2; d_gene: .; abundance: .; j_gene: TRBJ2-5; CDR3nt: TGTGCCAGCAGCTTCGAGGGCGGGGAGACCCAGTACTTC; CDR3aa: CASSFEGGETQYF
v_gene: TRBV5-1; d_gene: .; abundance: .; j_gene: TRBJ1-1; CDR3nt: TGCGCCAGCAGATCGGACAGAGACACTGAAGCTTTCTTT; CDR3aa: CASRSDRDTEAFF
v_gene: TRBV29-1; d_gene: .; abundance: .; j_gene: TRBJ1-1; CDR3nt: TGCAGCGTTGTCCCCGGGAACACTGAAGCTTTCTTT; CDR3aa: CSVVPGNTEAFF